These 29 T cell receptor beta chains were all obtained from the same sample, sequenced in a study of blood T cell repertoires in COVID-19. Sequenced by immunoSEQ multiplex PCR; TCRdb stores in-frame clones only, minus some. The table shows under 95,000 clones, with 70% to 75% occurring only once. The sequencing input was peripheral blood. The receptors were gathered from a man aged 50 to 60 with active or convalescent COVID-19.

The rearrangement joins TRBV19 to TRBJ1-6; no clear D. The V end was cut by 2 bases, the J end by 4 bases, with 3 bases between. The germline CDR1 and CDR2 sequences are LNHDA and SQIVND (reference sequence). The CDR3 loop spans 13 amino acids. The CDR3 nucleotides are TGTGCCAGTAGTATACTGTATAATTCACCCCTCCACTTT. Its translation is CASSILYNSPLHF. Complete variable domain (other parts from reference TRBV19 and TRBJ1-6): DGGITQSPKYLFRKEGQNVTLSCEQNLNHDAMYWYRQDPGQGLRLIYYSQIVNDFQKGDIAEGYSVSREKKESFPLTVTSAQKNPTAFYLCASSILYNSPLHFGNGTRLTVT.

The CDR3: CASSHGQGMQTQYF. CDR3 bases: TGTGCCAGCAGCCATGGCCAGGGAATGCAGACCCAGTACTTC. V usage is TRBV3-1 (or the pseudogene TRBV3-2) and J usage is TRBJ2-5; a possible D gene is TRBD1 (5 bases). CDR3 length: 14 residues. Trimming removed 3 bases at V and 6 bases at J, with 14 bases between. In germline, CDR1 is LGHDT, CDR2 YNNKEL (reference sequence).

J is TRBJ2-7 and V is TRBV5-1; TRBD2 matches 16 bases. The V gene end was trimmed by 4 bases and the J gene end by 5 bases; junction bases not matched to a gene: 6. There are 16 residues in the CDR3. Germline loops: CDR1 SGHRS, CDR2 YFSETQ. CDR3 bases: TGCGCCAGCAGCCCCTCGGGACTAGCGGGGGGGAACGAGCAGTACTTC. Protein sequence: CASSPSGLAGGNEQYF.

This chain links TRBV7-8 with TRBJ2-7; TRBD2 agrees at 12 bases. CDR1 is SGHVS, CDR2 FQNEAQ, per germline. This CDR3 is 18 amino acids long. Trimming at V came to 5 bases and at J to 0 bases, leaving 11 bases not matched to a gene. The CDR3 DNA reads TGTGCCAGCAGCCCGCGACTAGCGGGGGCACCCAGCTCCTACGAGCAGTACTTC. Translation: CASSPRLAGAPSSYEQYF. Filled out from reference TRBV7-8 and TRBJ2-7, the complete variable domain reads GAGVSQSPRYKVAKRGQDVALRCDPISGHVSLFWYQQALGQGPEFLTYFQNEAQLDKSGLPSDRFFAERPEGSVSTLKIQRTQQEDSAVYLCASSPRLAGAPSSYEQYFGPGTRLTVT.

This clone was found once. The chain carries TRBV3-1 (or the pseudogene TRBV3-2) and TRBJ2-5; possibly TRBD1 for D (5 bases). CDR1 is LGHDT and CDR2 is YNNKEL in the germline V gene (reference sequence). V lost 4 bases to trimming and J lost 7 bases, with 13 bases between them. The CDR3 runs 13 residues. The DNA of the CDR3 is TGTGCCAGCAGCCGGGGCCGCCCCGGGACCCAGTACTTC. Amino acids: CASSRGRPGTQYF.

The genes are TRBV6-2 or TRBV6-3 and TRBJ1-2, with 10 bases identical to TRBD1. The CDR3 consists of 14 residues. CDR1 is MNHEY and CDR2 is SVGEGT in the germline V gene. V trimming: 0 bases; J trimming: 7 bases; junction bases outside the gene matches: 2. CDR3 sequence (DNA): TGTGCCAGCAGTTACTCTGGGACAGGGGTTGGCTACACCTTC. Protein sequence: CASSYSGTGVGYTF.

The rearrangement uses TRBV6-5 and TRBJ2-4; tentatively, D is TRBD1 (6 bases). CDR3 length: 16 amino acids. CDR1 is MNHEY and CDR2 is SVGAGI in the germline V gene. Trimming pared 4 bases from V and 2 bases from J, leaving 15 bases between. CDR3 residues: CASSLHLDRSKNIQYF. CDR3 in DNA: TGTGCCAGCAGTTTGCACCTGGACAGATCCAAAAACATTCAGTACTTC.

Here the CDR3 DNA reads TGTGCCAGCCATACAAGGGGCGGTGTCACTGAAGCTTTCTTT. Protein: CASHTRGGVTEAFF. V gene TRBV19 combines with J gene TRBJ1-1; D might be TRBD1 (5 bases). Trimming pared 9 bases from V and 4 bases from J, leaving 18 bases between. CDR1 LNHDA and CDR2 SQIVND come from the germline V gene (reference sequence). The CDR3 sequence is 14 residues long.

Details on this clone: The identical CDR3 is also encoded by other nucleotide sequences in the sample. The V gene is TRBV7-8, the J gene TRBJ2-4; possible D gene TRBD2, 5 bases. V lost 1 base and J lost 0, with 10 bases in between. CDR1 SGHVS and CDR2 FQNEAQ come from the germline V gene. The CDR3 is made up of 16 amino acids. In nucleotides, the CDR3 is TGTGCCAGCAGCTTAGTAGGTGGACTAGCCAAAAACATTCAGTACTTC. As protein: CASSLVGGLAKNIQYF.

This clone was counted a few times. The chain has TRBV4-1 and TRBJ2-2, with 9 positions matching TRBD2. CDR1 is MGHRA, CDR2 YSYEKL, per germline. V shed 6 bases, J shed 1 base, and the junction held 6 bases outside the gene matches. The CDR3 loop spans 16 amino acids. CDR3 coding DNA: TGCGCCAGCAGACTACAACTAGCGGGGAACACCGGGGAGCTGTTTTTT. Amino acids: CASRLQLAGNTGELFF.

The chain uses TRBV30 and TRBJ1-6, with TRBD1 matching 9 bases. The CDR3 spans 15 residues. Germline lookup yields CDR1 GTSNPN and CDR2 SVGIG (reference sequence). Trimming cost V 3 bases and J 7 bases; bases outside gene matches: 7. The CDR3: CAWSPRDRVNSPLHF. As DNA, the CDR3 is TGTGCCTGGAGCCCGCGGGACAGGGTAAATTCACCCCTCCACTTT. Supplemented by reference TRBV30 and TRBJ1-6, the full variable domain reads SQTIHQWPATLVQPVGSPLSLECTVEGTSNPNLYWYRQAAGRGLQLLFYSVGIGQISSEVPQNLSASRPQDRQFILSSKKLLLSDSGFYLCAWSPRDRVNSPLHFGNGTRLTVT.

This clone was detected only a few times. The chain employs TRBV4-1 and TRBJ2-1; 10 bases are a match to TRBD2. After removal of 0 bases from V and 7 bases from J, the junction contained 6 bases not matched to a gene. The germline V gene encodes CDR1 MGHRA and CDR2 YSYEKL. This CDR3 has 16 amino acids. This chain's CDR3 is CASSQERLAGYNEQFF. The CDR3 coding sequence is TGCGCCAGCAGCCAAGAACGACTAGCGGGTTATAATGAGCAGTTCTTC.

J is TRBJ1-1 and V is TRBV27; perhaps TRBD1 as D (5 bases). Germline V CDR1 and CDR2: MNHEY, SMNVEV (reference sequence). The length of the CDR3 is 15 residues. Trimming removed 1 base at V and 4 bases at J, with 13 bases between. The CDR3 DNA is TGTGCCAGCAGTTTATTAGGGCAGGGTGGCACTGAAGCTTTCTTT. Translation gives CASSLLGQGGTEAFF.

The chain joins TRBV5-1 to TRBJ2-3; 10 bases align to TRBD1. The germline V gene has CDR1 SGHRS and CDR2 YFSETQ. Germline trimming cut 4 bases from V and 1 base from J; bases unmatched to any gene: 9. The length of the CDR3 is 17 residues. The CDR3 loop reads CASSLAGTGDRTDTQYF. The CDR3 region has the DNA TGCGCCAGCAGCCTGGCCGGGACAGGGGATCGCACAGATACGCAGTATTTT.

The chain recombines TRBV3-1 (or the pseudogene TRBV3-2) with TRBJ1-2; D might be TRBD1 (5 bases). There are 14 residues in the CDR3. CDR1 is LGHDT and CDR2 is YNNKEL in the germline V gene (reference sequence). Trimming left V 3 bases short and J 8 bases short, with 16 bases between. The CDR3 loop reads CASSHLQVLSGYTF. The CDR3, as DNA: TGTGCCAGCAGCCACTTACAGGTGCTGAGCGGCTACACCTTC.

The chain recombines TRBV6-5 with TRBJ2-7, with 7 bases lining up with TRBD1. The CDR3 covers 14 residues. Trimming removed 6 bases from V and 2 bases from J; junction bases left unmatched: 7. In germline, CDR1 is MNHEY, CDR2 SVGAGI. CDR3 in amino acids: CASSPRDSTYEQYF. CDR3 in DNA: TGTGCCAGCAGCCCCAGGGACAGTACCTACGAGCAGTACTTC.

The chain recombines TRBV4-1 with TRBJ2-7, with 7 bases matching TRBD2. The CDR3 spans 15 residues. Germline V gene lookup returns CDR1 MGHRA and CDR2 YSYEKL. Trimming at V came to 1 base and at J to 4 bases, leaving 7 bases not matched to a gene. Here the CDR3 DNA reads TGCGCCAGCAGCCAAGTCGTGGGGGGGAGGTACGAGCAGTACTTC. Amino acid sequence: CASSQVVGGRYEQYF.

The sample holds a few counts of this clone. CDR3 loop: CASSLGQGARETQYF. The CDR3 DNA sequence: TGTGCCAGCAGCTTGGGACAGGGGGCGCGGGAGACCCAGTACTTC. The chain uses TRBV5-6 and TRBJ2-5; 10 nucleotides line up with TRBD1. Germline loops: CDR1 SGHDT, CDR2 YYEEEE. Trimming at V came to 0 bases and at J to 5 bases, leaving 4 bases not matched to a gene. CDR3 length equals 15 residues. Supplemented by reference TRBV5-6 and TRBJ2-5, the full variable domain reads DAGVTQSPTHLIKTRGQQVTLRCSPKSGHDTVSWYQQALGQGPQFIFQYYEEEERQRGNFPDRFSGHQFPNYSSELNVNALLLGDSALYLCASSLGQGARETQYFGPGTRLLVL.

The chain is built from TRBV6-5 and TRBJ1-5; D is undetermined. Trimming left V 8 bases short and J 0 bases short, with 5 bases between. From germline, CDR1 is MNHEY and CDR2 SVGAGI. CDR3 size: 12 residues. This CDR3 is CASDISNQPQHF. In DNA form, the CDR3 reads TGTGCCAGCGACATTAGCAATCAGCCCCAGCATTTT.

This clone was seen a handful of times. CDR3 sequence: CASSPPGQGHTGELFF. CDR3 bases: TGTGCCAGCTCACCACCGGGACAGGGTCACACCGGGGAGCTGTTTTTT. The V call is TRBV18, the J call TRBJ2-2, with TRBD1 matching 9 bases. The CDR3 length is 16 residues. V shed 0 bases and J 3 bases; nucleotides not matched to a gene: 2. Germline V gene lookup returns CDR1 KGHSH and CDR2 LQKENI.

The genes are TRBV7-9 and TRBJ1-1, with 7 bases that match TRBD1. The V gene's germline CDR1 is SEHNR and CDR2 FQNEAQ (reference sequence). Trimming cost V 5 bases and J 1 base; bases outside gene matches: 4. The CDR3 covers 14 residues. CDR3 DNA: TGTGCCAGCAGCGGATGGGACAGGAACACTGAAGCTTTCTTT. Protein product: CASSGWDRNTEAFF. Using reference TRBV7-9 and TRBJ1-1 for the parts outside the CDR3, the full variable domain is DTGVSQNPRHKITKRGQNVTFRCDPISEHNRLYWYRQTLGQGPEFLTYFQNEAQLEKSRLLSDRFSAERPKGSFSTLEIQRTEQGDSAMYLCASSGWDRNTEAFFGQGTRLTVV.

The chain combines TRBV7-8 with TRBJ1-2; 9 positions agree with TRBD1. V was clipped by 5 bases and J by 4 bases; unmatched bases: 5. Germline V lookup: CDR1 SGHVS, CDR2 FQNEAQ. The CDR3 contains 14 residues. CDR3 residues: CASSRDRGAYGYTF. DNA for the CDR3: TGTGCCAGCAGCCGAGACAGGGGGGCCTATGGCTACACCTTC.

This chain joins TRBV5-1 and TRBJ2-5, with TRBD2 identical over 11 bases. Germline V gene lookup returns CDR1 SGHRS and CDR2 YFSETQ. J gave up 5 bases and V 3 bases, and 9 bases lay outside the gene matches. The CDR3 runs 16 residues. The CDR3 sequence is CASSSASGGLGETQYF. DNA of the CDR3: TGCGCCAGCAGCTCCGCTAGCGGGGGGCTCGGGGAGACCCAGTACTTC.

V gene TRBV6-5 combines with J gene TRBJ2-3; weak D call: TRBD1 (5 bases). Germline CDR1 and CDR2: MNHEY and SVGAGI. V lost 6 bases and J 6 bases, leaving 13 bases between the germline ends. The CDR3 totals 13 residues. CDR3 region: CASRFQGGDTQYF. DNA of the CDR3: TGTGCCAGCAGGTTCCAGGGTGGGGATACGCAGTATTTT.

The genes are TRBV7-9 and TRBJ2-5; 13 nucleotides align to TRBD2. Germline V gives CDR1 SEHNR, CDR2 FQNEAQ (reference sequence). V lost 2 bases and J lost 5; bases outside the gene matches: 5. The CDR3 has 16 amino acids. Here the CDR3 DNA reads TGTGCCAGCAGCTTATCTGGGACTAGCGGGGTGGAGACCCAGTACTTC. Translating it yields CASSLSGTSGVETQYF.

The J gene is TRBJ2-3, the V gene TRBV5-1; 11 nucleotides align to TRBD2. This CDR3 contains 15 residues. V dropped 2 bases and J dropped 4; count of bases not matched to a gene: 3. The V gene's germline CDR1 is SGHRS and CDR2 YFSETQ. In DNA, the CDR3 is TGCGCCAGCAGCTTTAGCGGGGGGGCCTCAGATACGCAGTATTTT. Its protein product is CASSFSGGASDTQYF.

The chain has TRBV6-2 or TRBV6-3 and TRBJ2-2; D might be TRBD2 (6 bases). The V gene lost 2 bases and the J gene lost 3 bases, with 10 bases spanning the gap. CDR3 size: 15 residues. Germline V lookup: CDR1 MNHEY, CDR2 SVGEGT. CDR3 amino acids: CASSYPRGYTGELFF. DNA for the CDR3: TGTGCCAGCAGTTACCCCCGGGGGTACACCGGGGAGCTGTTTTTT.

The V and J genes are TRBV12-5 and TRBJ2-5; TRBD2 aligns across 10 bases. The trim removed 5 bases at V and 0 bases at J, leaving 9 bases unmatched. CDR1 LGHNT and CDR2 FRNRAP come from the germline V gene. The CDR3 is 17 residues long. The CDR3 here is CASGPPLAGTYQETQYF. CDR3 sequence (DNA): TGTGCTAGTGGTCCACCACTAGCGGGGACCTACCAAGAGACCCAGTACTTC.

The rearrangement uses TRBV7-9 and TRBJ2-5; possible D gene TRBD2, 7 bases. Trimming took 5 bases from V and 6 from J, leaving 22 bases between them. Germline loops: CDR1 SEHNR, CDR2 FQNEAQ (reference sequence). The CDR3 runs 16 residues. The CDR3 loop reads CASSPPTGRGRKTQYF. In DNA form, the CDR3 reads TGTGCCAGCAGCCCCCCTACAGGGAGGGGAAGAAAGACCCAGTACTTC.